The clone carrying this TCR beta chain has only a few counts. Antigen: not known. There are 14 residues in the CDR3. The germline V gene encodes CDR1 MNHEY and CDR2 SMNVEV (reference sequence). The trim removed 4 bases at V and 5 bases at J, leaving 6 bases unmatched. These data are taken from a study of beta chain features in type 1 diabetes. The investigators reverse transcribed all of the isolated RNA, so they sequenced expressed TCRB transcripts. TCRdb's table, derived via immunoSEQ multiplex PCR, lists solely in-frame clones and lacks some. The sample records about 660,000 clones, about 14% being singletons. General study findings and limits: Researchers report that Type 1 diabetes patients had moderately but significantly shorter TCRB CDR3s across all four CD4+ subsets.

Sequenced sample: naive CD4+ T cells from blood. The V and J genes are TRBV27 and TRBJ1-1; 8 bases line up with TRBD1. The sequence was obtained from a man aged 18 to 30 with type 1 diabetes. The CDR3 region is CASSSMTGETEAFF. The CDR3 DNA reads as TGTGCCAGCAGTTCCATGACAGGGGAGACTGAAGCTTTCTTT.